This T cell receptor beta chain was obtained from a study of PD-L1 blockade in urothelial cancer. About the research overall: Blood was tested 3 weeks (second dose) and 6 weeks into treatment. Findings and caveats of the study: Larger 3-week expansion of tumor-associated blood clones was seen in durable-benefit patients.

With 1 base clipped from V and 2 bases from J, the junction kept 5 bases outside the gene matches. Germline loops: CDR1 SGHVS, CDR2 FQNEAQ. The CDR3 is 15 amino acids. Time point meaning: pretreatment peripheral blood. As regards this clone: Its target is not known.

The templates were synthetic TCR analogs, and they were spiked into each PCR. Generated by immunoSEQ multiplex PCR, the TCRdb table keeps only in-frame clones and is missing some. This table holds about 74,000 clones, 90% found once. The clonotype was recovered from a man between 70 and 80 years old with urothelial cancer. The chain employs TRBV7-8 and TRBJ2-7, with TRBD1 matching 7 bases. Sequences were derived from PBMCs, sampled around atezolizumab (anti-PD-L1) treatment. The CDR3 reads CASSLGAGGPYEQYF. For the CDR3, the DNA is TGTGCCAGCAGCTTAGGGGCAGGGGGACCCTACGAGCAGTACTTC.